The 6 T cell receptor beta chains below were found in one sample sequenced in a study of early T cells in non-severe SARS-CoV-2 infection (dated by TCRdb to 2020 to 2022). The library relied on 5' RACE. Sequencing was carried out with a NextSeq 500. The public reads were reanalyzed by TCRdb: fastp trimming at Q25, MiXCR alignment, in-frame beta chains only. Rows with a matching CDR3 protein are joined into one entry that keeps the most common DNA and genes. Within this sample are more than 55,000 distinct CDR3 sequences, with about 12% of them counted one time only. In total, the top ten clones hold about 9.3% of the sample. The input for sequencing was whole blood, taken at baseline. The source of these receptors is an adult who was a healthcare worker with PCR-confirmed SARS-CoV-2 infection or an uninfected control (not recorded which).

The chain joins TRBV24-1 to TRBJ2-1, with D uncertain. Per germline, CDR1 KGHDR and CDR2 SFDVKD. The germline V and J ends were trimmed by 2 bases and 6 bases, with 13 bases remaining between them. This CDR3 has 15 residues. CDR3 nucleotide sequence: TGTGCCACCAGTGATTCGCGAGTATTAGGCAATGAGCAGTTCTTC. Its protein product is CATSDSRVLGNEQFF.

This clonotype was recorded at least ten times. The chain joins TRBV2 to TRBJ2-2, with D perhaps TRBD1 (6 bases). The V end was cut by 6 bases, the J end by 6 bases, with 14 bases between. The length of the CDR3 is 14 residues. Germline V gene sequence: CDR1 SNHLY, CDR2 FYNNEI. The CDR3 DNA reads TGTGCCAGCAGGTTTGAACAGGGAGCCGGGGAGCTGTTTTTT. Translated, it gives CASRFEQGAGELFF.

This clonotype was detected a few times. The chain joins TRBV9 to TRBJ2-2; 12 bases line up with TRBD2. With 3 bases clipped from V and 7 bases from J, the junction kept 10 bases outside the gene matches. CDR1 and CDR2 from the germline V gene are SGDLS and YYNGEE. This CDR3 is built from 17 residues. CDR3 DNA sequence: TGTGCCAGCAGCGATGCCCCTACGACTAGCGGGAGCGGGGAGCTGTTTTTT. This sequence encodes CASSDAPTTSGSGELFF. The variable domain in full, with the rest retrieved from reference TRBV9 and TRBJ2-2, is DSGVTQTPKHLITATGQRVTLRCSPRSGDLSVYWYQQSLDQGLQFLIQYYNGEERAKGNILERFSAQQFPDLHSELNLSSLELGDSALYFCASSDAPTTSGSGELFFGEGSRLTVL.

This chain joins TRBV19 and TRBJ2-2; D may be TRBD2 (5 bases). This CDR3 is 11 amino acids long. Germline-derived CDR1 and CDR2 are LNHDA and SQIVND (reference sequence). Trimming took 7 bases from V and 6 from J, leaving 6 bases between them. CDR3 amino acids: CASMRAGELFF. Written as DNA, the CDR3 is TGTGCCAGTATGAGGGCCGGGGAGCTGTTTTTT.

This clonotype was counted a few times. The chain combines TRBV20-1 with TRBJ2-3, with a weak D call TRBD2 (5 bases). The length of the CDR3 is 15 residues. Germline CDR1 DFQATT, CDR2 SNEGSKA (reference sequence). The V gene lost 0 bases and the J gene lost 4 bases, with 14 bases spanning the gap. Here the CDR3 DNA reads TGCAGTGCTAGAGATCTTGAGCGGCCCTCAGATACGCAGTATTTT. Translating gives CSARDLERPSDTQYF.

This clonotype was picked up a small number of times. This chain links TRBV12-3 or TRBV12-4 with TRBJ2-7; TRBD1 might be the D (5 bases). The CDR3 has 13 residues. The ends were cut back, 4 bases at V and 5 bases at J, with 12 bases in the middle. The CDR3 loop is CASSSQGPHEQYF. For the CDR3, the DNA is TGTGCCAGCAGTTCGCAGGGTCCCCACGAGCAGTACTTC.